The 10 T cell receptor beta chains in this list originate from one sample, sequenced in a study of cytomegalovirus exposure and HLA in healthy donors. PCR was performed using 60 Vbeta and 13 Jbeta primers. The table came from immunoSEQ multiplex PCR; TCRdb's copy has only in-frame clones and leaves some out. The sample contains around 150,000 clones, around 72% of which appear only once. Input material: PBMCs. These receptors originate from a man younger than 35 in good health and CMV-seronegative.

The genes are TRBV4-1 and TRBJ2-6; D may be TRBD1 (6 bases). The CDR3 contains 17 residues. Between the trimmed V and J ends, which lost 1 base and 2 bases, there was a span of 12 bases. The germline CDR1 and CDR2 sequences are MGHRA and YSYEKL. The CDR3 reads CASSQAVQGAGANVLTF. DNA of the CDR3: TGCGCCAGCAGCCAAGCGGTACAGGGTGCTGGGGCCAACGTCCTGACTTTC.

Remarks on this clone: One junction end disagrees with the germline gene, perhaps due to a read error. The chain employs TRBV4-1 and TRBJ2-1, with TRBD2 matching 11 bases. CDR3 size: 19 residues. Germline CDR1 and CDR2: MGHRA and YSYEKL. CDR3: CTSSQGASGRSNAYNEQFF. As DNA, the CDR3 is TGCACCAGCAGCCAAGGGGCTAGCGGGAGGAGCAACGCCTACAATGAGCAGTTCTTC.

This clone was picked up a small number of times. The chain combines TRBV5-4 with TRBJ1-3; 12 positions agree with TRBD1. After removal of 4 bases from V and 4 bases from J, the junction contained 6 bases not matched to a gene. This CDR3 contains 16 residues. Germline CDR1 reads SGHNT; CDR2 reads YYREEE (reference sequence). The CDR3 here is CASSTGQGASGNTIYF. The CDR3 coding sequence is TGTGCCAGCAGCACGGGACAGGGGGCGTCAGGAAACACCATATATTTT.

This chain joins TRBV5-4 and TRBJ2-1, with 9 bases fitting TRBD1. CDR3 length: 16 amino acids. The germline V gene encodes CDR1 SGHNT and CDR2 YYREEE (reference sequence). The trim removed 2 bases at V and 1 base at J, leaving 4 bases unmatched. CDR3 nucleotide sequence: TGTGCCAGCAGCTTTTACAGGGGGCGGTCCTACAATGAGCAGTTCTTC. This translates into CASSFYRGRSYNEQFF.

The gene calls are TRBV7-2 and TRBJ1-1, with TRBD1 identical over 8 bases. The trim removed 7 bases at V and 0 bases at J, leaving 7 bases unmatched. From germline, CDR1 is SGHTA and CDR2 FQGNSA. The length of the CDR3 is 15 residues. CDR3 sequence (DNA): TGTGCCAGCACCAACCAGGGGGCGTTGAACACTGAAGCTTTCTTT. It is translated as CASTNQGALNTEAFF.

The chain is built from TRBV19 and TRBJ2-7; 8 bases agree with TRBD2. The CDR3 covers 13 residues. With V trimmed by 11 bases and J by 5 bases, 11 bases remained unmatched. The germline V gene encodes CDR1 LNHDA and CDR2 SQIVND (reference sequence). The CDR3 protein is CAASNRGGDEQYF. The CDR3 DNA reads TGTGCCGCGTCGAACCGGGGGGGGGACGAGCAGTACTTC.

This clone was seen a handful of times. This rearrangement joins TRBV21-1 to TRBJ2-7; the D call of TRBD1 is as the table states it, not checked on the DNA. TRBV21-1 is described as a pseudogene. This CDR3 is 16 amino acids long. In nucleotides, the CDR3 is TGTGCCAGCAGCAAGTGGACAGGGTTAGACTCCTACGAGCAGTACTTC. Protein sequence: CASSKWTGLDSYEQYF.

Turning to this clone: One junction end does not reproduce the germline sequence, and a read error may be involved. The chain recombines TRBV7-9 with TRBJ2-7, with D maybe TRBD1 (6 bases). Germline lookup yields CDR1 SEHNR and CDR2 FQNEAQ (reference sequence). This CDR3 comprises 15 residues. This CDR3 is CSSTHLGEGQREQYF. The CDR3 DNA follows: TGTTCCAGCACCCATCTCGGGGAAGGACAGAGGGAGCAGTACTTC.

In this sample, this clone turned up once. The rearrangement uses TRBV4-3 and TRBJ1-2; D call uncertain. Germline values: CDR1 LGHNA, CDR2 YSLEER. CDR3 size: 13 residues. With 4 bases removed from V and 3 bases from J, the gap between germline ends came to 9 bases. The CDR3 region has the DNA TGCGCCAGCAGCCCCGAGAGGTACTATGGCTACACCTTC. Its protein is CASSPERYYGYTF.

CDR3: CASSLVNLSGRAEEAQYF. Written as DNA, the CDR3 is TGTGCCAGCAGCTTAGTCAACTTAAGCGGGAGGGCCGAGGAGGCCCAGTACTTC. The chain has TRBV7-8 and TRBJ2-5, with 10 bases that match TRBD2. Germline V gives CDR1 SGHVS, CDR2 FQNEAQ. CDR3 length: 18 amino acids. V shed 1 base, J shed 9 bases, and the junction held 17 bases outside the gene matches.